Sequencing of this T cell receptor beta chain was carried out in a study of tumor and adjacent non-tumor tissue in lung cancer. The wider study: Patients were aged about 30 to 80, 9 to 10 men and about five women, stage I to III.

Three rounds of nested PCR, following a modified ARM-PCR protocol, produced the TCRbeta library. TCRdb reanalysed the multiplex PCR reads using MiXCR and keeps one entry per CDR3 protein. The sample has 60,000 to 85,000 distinct CDR3 sequences; just over 75% are singletons. V shed 7 bases and J shed 11 bases, with 23 bases lying between them. The CDR3 extends over 15 amino acids. This clonotype showed up just once. Antigen: not known. This sample's RNA came from whole unsorted tissue. Distant lung tissue was collected more than 3 cm away from the tumor edge. Study-wide findings and caveats: Compared with tumor, normal lung showed significantly lower TCR diversity.

The rearrangement uses TRBV12-3 or TRBV12-4 and TRBJ1-4; tentatively, D is TRBD1 (5 bases). The sequence came from a man in his 70s with non-small cell lung cancer. Sequencing input: distant non-tumor lung tissue. Here the CDR3 DNA reads TGTGCCAGCACTCCCCAGCAGGGCCTTAATAAGAAACTGTTTTTT. Translation gives CASTPQQGLNKKLFF.